This T cell receptor (beta chain) was sequenced for a study of technical replicates of blood from four donors. The CDR3 consists of 16 residues. The germline V gene encodes CDR1 MDHEN and CDR2 SYDVKM. V shed 6 bases, J shed 6 bases, and the junction held 12 bases outside the gene matches. The data were produced by immunoSEQ multiplex PCR, yet TCRdb's version contains in-frame clones alone and is incomplete. The repertoire holds approximately 70,000 clones, roughly 92% seen once, with over 0.35% in the top ten. The chain carries TRBV28 and TRBJ1-5, with TRBD1 identical over 9 bases. The clonotype comes from a human donor in good health. Sequencing was done on a sample of T cells isolated from PBMCs. The CDR3 protein is CASRPGVGTGSQPQHF. CDR3 in DNA: TGTGCCAGCAGACCTGGTGTCGGGACAGGGTCTCAGCCCCAGCATTTT.